The 9 T cell receptor beta chains given below trace back to one sample, sequenced in a study of OX40 agonist ivuxolimab in advanced cancers. Repertoires were generated with immunoSEQ multiplex PCR, while TCRdb's copy carries only in-frame clones and drops some. Of approximately 90,000 clones in the sample, about 89% were seen once. The sample consisted of CD4+ or CD8+ T cells sorted from blood, taken in a trial of the OX40 agonist ivuxolimab. These TCRs come from an adult with an advanced solid tumor such as melanoma, head and neck, liver or kidney cancer.

The chain links TRBV30 to TRBJ2-1; D might be TRBD2 (6 bases). CDR1 GTSNPN and CDR2 SVGIG come from the germline V gene (reference sequence). CDR3 size: 14 residues. The germline V and J ends were trimmed by 4 bases and 7 bases, with 17 bases remaining between them. In DNA, the CDR3 is TGTGCCTGGACCTCCGGGAGTGTTGAGAATGAGCAGTTCTTC. It specifies CAWTSGSVENEQFF. Drawing the rest from reference TRBV30 and TRBJ2-1, the complete variable domain is SQTIHQWPATLVQPVGSPLSLECTVEGTSNPNLYWYRQAAGRGLQLLFYSVGIGQISSEVPQNLSASRPQDRQFILSSKKLLLSDSGFYLCAWTSGSVENEQFFGPGTRLTVL.

The chain couples TRBV28 to TRBJ1-3; D remains ambiguous. CDR3 length: 15 residues. Trimming cost V 6 bases and J 3 bases, with 15 bases left between them. The V gene's germline CDR1 is MDHEN and CDR2 SYDVKM. The CDR3 DNA is TGTGCCAGCAGGACCGCGAGTTTTGATGGAAACACCATATATTTT. It codes for CASRTASFDGNTIYF.

This chain joins TRBV18 and TRBJ2-1; 9 bases are shared with TRBD1. Germline V lookup: CDR1 KGHSH, CDR2 LQKENI. This CDR3 region has 16 residues. V was clipped by 4 bases and J by 3 bases; unmatched bases: 7. The CDR3 region is CASSRGQGPNYNEQFF. The CDR3 DNA reads TGTGCCAGCTCACGAGGACAGGGGCCTAACTACAATGAGCAGTTCTTC.

This chain connects TRBV30 to TRBJ1-1; D call uncertain. Trimming left V 0 bases short and J 10 bases short, with 12 bases between. Germline V gives CDR1 GTSNPN, CDR2 SVGIG (reference sequence). CDR3 length equals 12 residues. The CDR3 sequence: CAWSVPPNVAFF. The CDR3, as DNA: TGTGCCTGGAGTGTACCCCCTAATGTAGCTTTCTTT.

V is TRBV6-6 and J is TRBJ1-1, with 7 bases matching TRBD1. V lost 6 bases to trimming and J lost 3 bases; unmatched junction nucleotides: 4. Per germline, CDR1 MNHNY and CDR2 SVGAGI (reference sequence). The CDR3 contains 13 residues. DNA for the CDR3: TGTGCCAGCAGGCAGGGGGGGGACACTGAAGCTTTCTTT. Its protein product is CASRQGGDTEAFF.

The chain has TRBV19 and TRBJ1-5; D is ambiguous. V lost 3 bases, J lost 8 bases, and 32 bases lay in between. Germline V lookup: CDR1 LNHDA, CDR2 SQIVND (reference sequence). The CDR3 length is 20 residues. The CDR3 DNA reads TGTGCCAGTAGTATGGCCCGAAAAAACGAACAGTTATTAATCATGAAGCCCCAGCATTTT. This translates into CASSMARKNEQLLIMKPQHF.

As to this clone: This same CDR3 is encoded by further DNA sequences in the sample. The genes are TRBV30 and TRBJ1-5, with 8 nucleotides matching TRBD1. The ends lost 1 base at V and 4 bases at J; junction bases unmatched: 3. The germline V gene encodes CDR1 GTSNPN and CDR2 SVGIG (reference sequence). This CDR3 has 14 amino acids. The CDR3 sequence is CAWSGNRGNQPQHF. The CDR3 DNA reads TGTGCCTGGAGTGGAAACAGGGGGAATCAGCCCCAGCATTTT.

The chain has TRBV27 and TRBJ1-5, with D possibly being TRBD1 (6 bases). Germline V lookup: CDR1 MNHEY, CDR2 SMNVEV (reference sequence). V shed 5 bases and J shed 7 bases, with 12 bases lying between them. This CDR3 comprises 13 residues. This CDR3 reads CASSGTGKQPQHF. In DNA, the CDR3 is TGTGCCAGCAGTGGCACAGGGAAGCAGCCCCAGCATTTT.

CDR3 residues: CASRDEGSYNEQFF. CDR3 DNA: TGTGCCAGCCGGGATGAGGGGTCCTACAATGAGCAGTTCTTC. The rearrangement links TRBV6-5 to TRBJ2-1; D might be TRBD1 or TRBD2, each matching 5 bases. Germline V CDR1 and CDR2: MNHEY, SVGAGI. This CDR3 spans 14 amino acids. Deletions cut 8 bases from V and 1 base from J, with 12 bases between.